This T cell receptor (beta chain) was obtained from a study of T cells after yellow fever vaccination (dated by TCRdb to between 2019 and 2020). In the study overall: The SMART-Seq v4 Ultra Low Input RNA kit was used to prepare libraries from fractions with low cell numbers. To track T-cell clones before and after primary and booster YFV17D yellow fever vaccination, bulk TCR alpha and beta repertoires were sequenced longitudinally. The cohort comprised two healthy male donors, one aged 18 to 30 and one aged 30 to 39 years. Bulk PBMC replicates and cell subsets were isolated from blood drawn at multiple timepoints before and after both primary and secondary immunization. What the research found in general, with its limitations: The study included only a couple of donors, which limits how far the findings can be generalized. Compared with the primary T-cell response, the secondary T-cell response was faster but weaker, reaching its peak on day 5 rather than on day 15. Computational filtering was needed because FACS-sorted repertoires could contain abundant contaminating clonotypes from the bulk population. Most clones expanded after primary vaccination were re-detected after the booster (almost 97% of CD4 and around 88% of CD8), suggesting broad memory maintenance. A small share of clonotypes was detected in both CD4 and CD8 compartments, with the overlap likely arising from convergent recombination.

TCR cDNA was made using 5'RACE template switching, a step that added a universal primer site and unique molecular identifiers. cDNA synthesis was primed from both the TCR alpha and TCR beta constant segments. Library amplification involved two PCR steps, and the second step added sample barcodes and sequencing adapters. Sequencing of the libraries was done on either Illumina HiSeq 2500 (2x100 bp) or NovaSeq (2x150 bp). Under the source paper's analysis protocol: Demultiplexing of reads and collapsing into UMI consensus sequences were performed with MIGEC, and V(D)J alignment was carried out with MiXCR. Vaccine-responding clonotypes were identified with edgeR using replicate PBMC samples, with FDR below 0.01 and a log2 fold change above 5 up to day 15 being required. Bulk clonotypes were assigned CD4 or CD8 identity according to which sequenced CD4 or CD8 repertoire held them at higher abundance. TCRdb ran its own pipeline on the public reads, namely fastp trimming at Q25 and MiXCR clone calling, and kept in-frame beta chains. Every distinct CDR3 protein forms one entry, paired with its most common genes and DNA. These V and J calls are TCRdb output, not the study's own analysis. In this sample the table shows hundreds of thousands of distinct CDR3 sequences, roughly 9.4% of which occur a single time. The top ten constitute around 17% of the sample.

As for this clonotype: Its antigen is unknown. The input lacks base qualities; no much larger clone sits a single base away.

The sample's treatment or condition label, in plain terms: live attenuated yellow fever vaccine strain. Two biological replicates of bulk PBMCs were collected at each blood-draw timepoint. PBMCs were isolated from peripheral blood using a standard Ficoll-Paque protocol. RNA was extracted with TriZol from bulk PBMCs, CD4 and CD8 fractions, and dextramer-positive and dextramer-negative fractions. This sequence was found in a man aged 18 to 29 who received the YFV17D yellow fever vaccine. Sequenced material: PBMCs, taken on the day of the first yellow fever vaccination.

CDR3 region: CASSQPRTGIEETQYF. In nucleotide form, the sequence is TGTGCCAGCAGCCAACCCCGGACAGGCATAGAAGAGACCCAGTACTTC. Recombination linked TRBV3-1 to TRBJ2-5; a stretch of 7 junction bases matches TRBD1. According to the germline V gene (reference sequence), CDR1 reads LGHDT and CDR2 reads YNNKEL. The CDR3 runs 16 residues from the cysteine to the phenylalanine. Of all the DNA, just the CDR3 is kept, 48 bases in frame from base 1. V and J are trimmed by 2 bases and 3 bases, and the gene matches miss 9 bases of the junction.